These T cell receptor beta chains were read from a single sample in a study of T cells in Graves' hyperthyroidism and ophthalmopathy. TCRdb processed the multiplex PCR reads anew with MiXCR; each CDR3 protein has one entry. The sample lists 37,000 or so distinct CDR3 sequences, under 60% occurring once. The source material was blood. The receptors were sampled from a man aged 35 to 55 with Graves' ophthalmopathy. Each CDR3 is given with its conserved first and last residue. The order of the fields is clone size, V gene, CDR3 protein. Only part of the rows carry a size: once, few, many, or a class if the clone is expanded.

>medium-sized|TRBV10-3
CAISEIDTQYF
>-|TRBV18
CASSPPGAGGAQYF
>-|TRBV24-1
CATSAASGAGAPIGELFF
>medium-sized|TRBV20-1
CSAPFVGGEKLFF
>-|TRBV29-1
CSVDRGYTEAFF
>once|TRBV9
CASSPEGGAWIAEAFF
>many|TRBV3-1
CASSQSPPGLAGRNTQYF
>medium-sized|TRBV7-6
CASSLQGETQYF
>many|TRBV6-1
CASRDSGTQTYNEQFF
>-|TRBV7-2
CASSTGGVGKLFF
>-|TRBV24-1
CATSGPYSTDTQYF
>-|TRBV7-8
CASLLPPRTPNTGELFF
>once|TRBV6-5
CASALSTSGSYEQYF
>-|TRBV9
CASSVALRDTEASF
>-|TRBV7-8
CASSLGTSDQPQHF
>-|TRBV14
CASSPGQGYGYTF
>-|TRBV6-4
CASSEGGGGYSPLHF
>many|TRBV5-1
CASSPRAGTTINEQFF
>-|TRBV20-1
CSASVAGSTDTQYF
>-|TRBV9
CASSERTSGSHEQYF
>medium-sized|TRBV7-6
CASSLARTTQYF
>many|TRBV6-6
CASSWRTSGGKSTDTQYF
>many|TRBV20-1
CSARPFDRVYEQYF
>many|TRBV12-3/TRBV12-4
CASSLGGQGGYGNEKLFF
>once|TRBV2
CASSESTGGQETQYF
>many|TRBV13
CASSPLGRSSYEQYF
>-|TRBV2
CASSDKGTSSTDTQYF
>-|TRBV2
CAHPEDSSFYICSGDRDGYTF
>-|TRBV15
CATSRRQGENNEQFF
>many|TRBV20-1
CSARDPRTGGYEQYF
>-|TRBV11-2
CASSLGTGGGYGHTF
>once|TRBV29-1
CSLTGGGTTDTQYF
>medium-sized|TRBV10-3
CAISDTVPRGTSPYNEQFF
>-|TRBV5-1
CASSLAGGEQYF
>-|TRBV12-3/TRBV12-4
CASSRTGDYGYTF
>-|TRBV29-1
CSVNGGSLYEQFF
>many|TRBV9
CASSPAVEALGNTIYF
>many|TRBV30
CAWSMGGSYEQYF
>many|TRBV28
CASSPNYSPLHF
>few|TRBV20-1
CSALVAGGGGNEQFF
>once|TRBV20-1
CSARAPGILYNEPQHF
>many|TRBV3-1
CASKPGWGYEQYF
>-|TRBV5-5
CASSGTSGSSEQFF
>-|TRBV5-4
CASSLPGTAYGYTF
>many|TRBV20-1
CSAGDADTQYF
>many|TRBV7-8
CASSLGLAYERYF
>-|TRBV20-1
CSARVTDEKLFF
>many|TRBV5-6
CASSLVSGGAYGYTF
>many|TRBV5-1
CASSGGSVLETQYF
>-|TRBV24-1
CATSDPGLAGNLKDTQYF
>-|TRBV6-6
CASSSRRLAGETQYF
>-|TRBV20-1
CSAPRTSGGKGNQPQHF
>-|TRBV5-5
CASSLRQGTRNTGELIF
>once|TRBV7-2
CASSQHPGFQQGRNEQFF
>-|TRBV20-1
CSARSSGASYEQYF
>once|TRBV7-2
CASSLEGAEQYF